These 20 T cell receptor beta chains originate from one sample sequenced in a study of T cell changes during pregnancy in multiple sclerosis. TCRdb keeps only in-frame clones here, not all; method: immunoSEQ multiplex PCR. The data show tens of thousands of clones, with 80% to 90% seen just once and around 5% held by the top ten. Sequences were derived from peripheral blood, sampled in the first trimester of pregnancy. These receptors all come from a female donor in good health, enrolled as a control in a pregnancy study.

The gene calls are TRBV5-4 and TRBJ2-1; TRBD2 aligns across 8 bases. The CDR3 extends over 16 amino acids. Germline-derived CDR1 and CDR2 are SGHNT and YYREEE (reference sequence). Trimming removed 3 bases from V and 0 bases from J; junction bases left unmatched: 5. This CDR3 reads CASSSTSGSSYNEQFF. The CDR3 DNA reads TGTGCCAGCAGCTCTACTAGCGGTAGCTCCTACAATGAGCAGTTCTTC.

In DNA form, the CDR3 reads TGTGCCAGCAGCTCTGACAGGAAGGTTTGGGGCTACACCTTC. Amino acid sequence: CASSSDRKVWGYTF. This chain links TRBV13 with TRBJ1-2; a weak D match, TRBD1 (6 bases). CDR3 length: 14 amino acids. Per germline, CDR1 PRHDT and CDR2 FYEKMQ (reference sequence). The germline V and J ends were trimmed by 4 bases and 8 bases, with 17 bases remaining between them.

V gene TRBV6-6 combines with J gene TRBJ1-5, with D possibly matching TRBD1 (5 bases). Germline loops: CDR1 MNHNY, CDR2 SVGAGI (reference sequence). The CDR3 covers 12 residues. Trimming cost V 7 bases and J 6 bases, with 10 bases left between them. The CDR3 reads CASTKDSQPQHF. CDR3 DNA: TGTGCCAGCACCAAAGACAGTCAGCCCCAGCATTTT.

In nucleotides, the CDR3 is TGTGCCAGCAGCGAGGGGACAGGGGGCGGACAGCCCCAGCATTTT. Translating gives CASSEGTGGGQPQHF. The chain couples TRBV7-2 to TRBJ1-5; 12 bases map to TRBD1. Germline-derived CDR1 and CDR2 are SGHTA and FQGNSA. The CDR3 loop spans 15 amino acids. Trimming took 5 bases from V and 7 from J; bases not matched to a gene: 6.

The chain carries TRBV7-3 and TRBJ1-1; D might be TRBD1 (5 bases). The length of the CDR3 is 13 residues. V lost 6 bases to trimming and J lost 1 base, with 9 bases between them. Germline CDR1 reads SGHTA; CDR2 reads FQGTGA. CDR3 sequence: CASSPGSNTEAFF. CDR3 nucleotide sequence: TGTGCCAGCAGTCCAGGGTCGAACACTGAAGCTTTCTTT.

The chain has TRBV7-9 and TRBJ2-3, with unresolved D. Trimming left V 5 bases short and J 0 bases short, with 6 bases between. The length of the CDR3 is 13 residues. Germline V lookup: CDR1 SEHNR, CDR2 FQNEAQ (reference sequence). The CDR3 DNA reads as TGTGCCAGCAGCCCTTCTAGCACAGATACGCAGTATTTT. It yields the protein CASSPSSTDTQYF.

This CDR3 is CASAPREHPSYEQYF. The CDR3 coding sequence is TGTGCTAGTGCCCCAAGGGAGCATCCTTCCTACGAGCAGTACTTC. The rearrangement links TRBV12-5 to TRBJ2-7, with a tentative D call TRBD2 (5 bases). This CDR3 is 15 amino acids long. Trimming left V 7 bases short and J 1 base short, with 17 bases between. Germline V gene data show CDR1 as LGHNT and CDR2 as FRNRAP. The entire variable domain, with the rest obtained from reference TRBV12-5 and TRBJ2-7, is as follows: DARVTQTPRHKVTEMGQEVTMRCQPILGHNTVFWYRQTMMQGLELLAYFRNRAPLDDSGMPKDRFSAEMPDATLATLKIQPSEPRDSAVYFCASAPREHPSYEQYFGPGTRLTVT.

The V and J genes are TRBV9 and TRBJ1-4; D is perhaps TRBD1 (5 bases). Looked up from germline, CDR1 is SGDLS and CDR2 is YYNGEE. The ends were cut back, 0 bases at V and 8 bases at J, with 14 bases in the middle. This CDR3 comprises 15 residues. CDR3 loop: CASSVAGGPLEKLFF. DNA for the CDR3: TGTGCCAGCAGCGTAGCGGGGGGACCGCTAGAAAAACTGTTTTTT.

The CDR3 nucleotides are TGTGCCAGCCGACCCGGACTGTCGAACACTGAAGCTTTCTTT. It codes for CASRPGLSNTEAFF. V and J are TRBV27 and TRBJ1-1; D gene uncertain. CDR3 length equals 14 residues. Germline V CDR1 and CDR2: MNHEY, SMNVEV (reference sequence). The V gene lost 8 bases and the J gene lost 1 base, with 14 bases spanning the gap.

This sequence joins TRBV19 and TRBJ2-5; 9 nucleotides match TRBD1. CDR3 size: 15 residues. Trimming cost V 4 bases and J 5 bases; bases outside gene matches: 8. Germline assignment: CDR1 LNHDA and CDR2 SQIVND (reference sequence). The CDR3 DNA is TGTGCCAGTAGTACCCAACAGGGGGCGCGGGAGACCCAGTACTTC. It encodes CASSTQQGARETQYF. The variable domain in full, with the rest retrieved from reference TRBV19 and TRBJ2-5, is DGGITQSPKYLFRKEGQNVTLSCEQNLNHDAMYWYRQDPGQGLRLIYYSQIVNDFQKGDIAEGYSVSREKKESFPLTVTSAQKNPTAFYLCASSTQQGARETQYFGPGTRLLVL.

CDR3 sequence: CASSPTSGFADTQYF. As DNA, the CDR3 is TGTGCCAGCAGCCCGACTAGCGGCTTCGCAGATACGCAGTATTTT. The V and J genes are TRBV6-6 and TRBJ2-3; 9 bases match TRBD2. V lost 6 bases, J lost 4 bases, and 8 bases stayed unmatched. Germline V gene sequence: CDR1 MNHNY, CDR2 SVGAGI (reference sequence). CDR3 length: 15 amino acids.

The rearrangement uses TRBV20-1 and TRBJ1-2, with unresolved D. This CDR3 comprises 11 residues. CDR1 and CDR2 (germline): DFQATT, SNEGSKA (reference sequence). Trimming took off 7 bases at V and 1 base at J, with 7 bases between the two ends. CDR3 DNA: TGCAGTGTTCCCCATAACTATGGCTACACCTTC. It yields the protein CSVPHNYGYTF.

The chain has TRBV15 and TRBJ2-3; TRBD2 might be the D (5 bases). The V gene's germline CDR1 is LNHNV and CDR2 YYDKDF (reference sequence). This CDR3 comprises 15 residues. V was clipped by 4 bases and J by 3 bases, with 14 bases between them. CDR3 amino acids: CATSNQLRGTDTQYF. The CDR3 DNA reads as TGTGCCACCAGCAACCAACTTCGGGGAACAGATACGCAGTATTTT.

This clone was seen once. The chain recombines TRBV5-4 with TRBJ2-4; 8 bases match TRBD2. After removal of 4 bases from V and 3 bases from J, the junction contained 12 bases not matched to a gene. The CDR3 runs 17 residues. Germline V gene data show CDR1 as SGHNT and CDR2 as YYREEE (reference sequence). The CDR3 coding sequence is TGTGCCAGCAGCGCCCGGGGGGGGATACGAGGCAAAAACATTCAGTACTTC. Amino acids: CASSARGGIRGKNIQYF.

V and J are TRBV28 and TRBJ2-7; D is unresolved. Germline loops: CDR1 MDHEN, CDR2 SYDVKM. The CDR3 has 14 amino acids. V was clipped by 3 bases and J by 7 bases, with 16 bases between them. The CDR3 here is CASSFPARSKEQYF. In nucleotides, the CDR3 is TGTGCCAGCAGTTTCCCTGCCCGTTCTAAAGAGCAGTACTTC.

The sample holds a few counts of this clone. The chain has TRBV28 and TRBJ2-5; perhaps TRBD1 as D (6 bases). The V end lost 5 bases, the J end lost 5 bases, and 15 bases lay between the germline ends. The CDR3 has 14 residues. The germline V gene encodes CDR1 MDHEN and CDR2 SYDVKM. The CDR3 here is CASSRADRRETQYF. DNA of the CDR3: TGTGCCAGCAGTCGCGCCGACAGGCGCGAGACCCAGTACTTC.

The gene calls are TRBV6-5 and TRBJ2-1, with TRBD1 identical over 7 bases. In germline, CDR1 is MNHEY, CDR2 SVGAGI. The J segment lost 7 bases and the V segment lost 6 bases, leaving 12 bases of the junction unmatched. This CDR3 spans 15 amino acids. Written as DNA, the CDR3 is TGTGCCAGCAGAAAACTTAACAGGGGCGGGAATGAGCAGTTCTTC. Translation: CASRKLNRGGNEQFF.

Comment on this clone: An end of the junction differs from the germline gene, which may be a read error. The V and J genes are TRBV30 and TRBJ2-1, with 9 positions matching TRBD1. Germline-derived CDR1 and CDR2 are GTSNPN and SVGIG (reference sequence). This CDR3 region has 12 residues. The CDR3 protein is CSQGQGPDEQFF. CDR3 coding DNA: TGCTCCCAGGGACAGGGTCCCGATGAGCAGTTCTTC.

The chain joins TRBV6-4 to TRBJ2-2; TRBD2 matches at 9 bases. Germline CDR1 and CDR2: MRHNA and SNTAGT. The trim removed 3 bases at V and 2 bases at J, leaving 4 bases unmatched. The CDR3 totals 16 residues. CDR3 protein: CASSEGGGANTGELFF. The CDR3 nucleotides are TGTGCCAGCAGTGAAGGCGGGGGGGCCAACACCGGGGAGCTGTTTTTT.

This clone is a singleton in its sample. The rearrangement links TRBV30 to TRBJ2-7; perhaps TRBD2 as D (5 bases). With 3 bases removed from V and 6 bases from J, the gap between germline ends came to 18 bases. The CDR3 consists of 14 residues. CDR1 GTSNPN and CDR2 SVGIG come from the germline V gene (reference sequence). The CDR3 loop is CAWRIDRGSSEQYF. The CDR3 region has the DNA TGTGCCTGGAGGATTGATAGAGGGAGCAGCGAGCAGTACTTC.